Reported below is one T cell receptor beta chain. Adults between about 18 and 89 years of age took part from about 24 US areas. The data derive from a study of blood T cell repertoires in COVID-19. Overall study context: Spain, Italy and the United States supplied samples that represented acute and convalescent COVID-19. From T cells, B-cell-depleted T cells, or PBMCs came the material, which was cDNA or gDNA.

In the source study's methods: It was from reference gene primer amplification that nucleated cell counts were estimated. Repertoires were generated with immunoSEQ multiplex PCR, while TCRdb's copy carries only in-frame clones and drops some. The V and J calls and clone size are taken from that table; D and trimming were inferred from the DNA. The sample has 300,000 to 350,000 clones, around 89% seen once. CDR1 SGHRS and CDR2 YFSETQ come from the germline V gene. V was pared by 0 bases and J by 6 bases, with 10 bases between. The CDR3 consists of 14 residues. Sequences were obtained from PBMCs or T cells enriched from blood (not recorded which). The rearrangement uses TRBV5-1 and TRBJ2-1; possibly TRBD2 for D (5 bases). The sequence came from a woman between 18 and 29 years old with acute COVID-19. The CDR3 DNA reads TGCGCCAGCAGCTTGGGTTCGGGGAGCAATGAGCAGTTCTTC. Translating gives CASSLGSGSNEQFF.